A single sample gave rise to the 27 T cell receptor beta chains below, sequenced in a study of preoperative IRX-2 immunotherapy in early breast cancer. Treatment in this sample: preoperative locoregional IRX-2 cytokine immunotherapy. This table comes from immunoSEQ multiplex PCR, and its TCRdb copy is limited to in-frame clones, with some not included. Seen here are tens of thousands of clones, approximately 95% observed once, and the top ten hold roughly 15%. Sequencing used tumor tissue, obtained after IRX-2 immunotherapy. The receptor source for this set is a human donor with breast cancer.

In this sample, this clone turned up a few times. The rearrangement joins TRBV6-4 to TRBJ1-5; perhaps TRBD1 as D (5 bases). V was pared by 4 bases and J by 0 bases, with 7 bases between. The length of the CDR3 is 14 residues. Germline V CDR1 and CDR2: MRHNA, SNTAGT. The CDR3 DNA follows: TGTGCCAGCAGTGTGGGGGTTAGCAATCAGCCCCAGCATTTT. Residues: CASSVGVSNQPQHF.

J is TRBJ2-3 and V is TRBV7-3, with D unresolved. Germline assignment: CDR1 SGHTA and CDR2 FQGTGA. The CDR3 loop spans 15 amino acids. Trimming shortened V by 1 base and J by 4 bases, and 12 bases separated the two germline ends. The CDR3 sequence is CASSLKANGSDTQYF. The CDR3 region has the DNA TGTGCCAGCAGCTTAAAGGCAAACGGGTCAGATACGCAGTATTTT.

The DNA of the CDR3 is TGTGCCACCAGCAGAGAGAATGGGGCTAGCGGGGGCGATACGCAGTATTTT. Protein product: CATSRENGASGGDTQYF. The chain uses TRBV15 and TRBJ2-3; 10 bases are shared with TRBD2. CDR3 length: 17 amino acids. V lost 0 bases, J lost 6 bases, and 9 bases stayed unmatched. Germline V gene data show CDR1 as LNHNV and CDR2 as YYDKDF (reference sequence).

This clone was observed a few times. The chain is built from TRBV19 and TRBJ1-1, with a possible D match to TRBD1 (5 bases). The CDR3 has 13 amino acids. Germline CDR1 is LNHDA and CDR2 is SQIVND (reference sequence). Trimming took off 9 bases at V and 2 bases at J, with 13 bases between the two ends. The CDR3 is CASRERPNTEAFF. CDR3 sequence (DNA): TGTGCCAGCAGGGAGCGCCCTAACACTGAAGCTTTCTTT.

This chain connects TRBV7-9 to TRBJ1-1, with D perhaps TRBD1 (6 bases). With 1 base removed from V and 0 bases from J, the gap between germline ends came to 9 bases. The CDR3 loop spans 15 amino acids. The germline V gene has CDR1 SEHNR and CDR2 FQNEAQ (reference sequence). CDR3: CASSLVTGMNTEAFF. CDR3 coding DNA: TGTGCCAGCAGCTTAGTAACAGGGATGAACACTGAAGCTTTCTTT.

This chain connects TRBV6-6 to TRBJ2-7; D possibly corresponds to TRBD1 (6 bases). CDR1 is MNHNY, CDR2 SVGAGI, per germline (reference sequence). The CDR3 is made up of 15 amino acids. The V end was cut by 6 bases, the J end by 5 bases, with 20 bases between. The CDR3 is CASSPVGARIHEQYF. The CDR3 region has the DNA TGTGCCAGCAGCCCGGTGGGGGCGCGGATCCACGAGCAGTACTTC.

This clone was detected once. The rearrangement uses TRBV4-2 and TRBJ2-7, with a tentative D call TRBD1 (5 bases). V was pared by 4 bases and J by 4 bases, with 14 bases between. The germline gives CDR1 LGHNA, CDR2 YNFKEQ. CDR3 length: 14 amino acids. CDR3 sequence reads: CASSPASQGYEQYF. CDR3 DNA: TGTGCCAGCAGCCCGGCAAGTCAGGGTTACGAGCAGTACTTC.

This clone was observed a single time. This chain connects TRBV10-2 to TRBJ2-3; 13 positions match TRBD2. Germline loops: CDR1 WSHSY, CDR2 SAAADI. The CDR3 runs to 15 residues. V lost 10 bases and J lost 2; bases outside the gene matches: 6. The chain's CDR3 is CANLTSGGFTDTQYF. The CDR3 DNA sequence: TGCGCCAACCTGACTAGCGGGGGGTTCACAGATACGCAGTATTTT.

This chain joins TRBV7-6 and TRBJ2-7, with 16 positions matching TRBD2. CDR1 and CDR2 from the germline V gene are SGHVS and FNYEAQ. The V and J ends lost 5 bases and 2 bases, in that order; junction bases with no gene match: 3. The CDR3 spans 16 residues. This CDR3 reads CASSKGTSGGAYEQYF. The DNA of the CDR3 is TGTGCCAGCAGCAAGGGGACTAGCGGGGGGGCCTACGAGCAGTACTTC.

The rearrangement links TRBV5-6 to TRBJ1-2, with 7 nucleotides matching TRBD1. CDR3 length: 14 amino acids. Per germline, CDR1 SGHDT and CDR2 YYEEEE. After removal of 2 bases from V and 3 bases from J, the junction contained 4 bases not matched to a gene. The CDR3 DNA follows: TGTGCCAGCAGCTTTAAAGGGGGCGACTATGGCTACACCTTC. This gives the protein CASSFKGGDYGYTF.

The chain recombines TRBV6-6 with TRBJ2-1; 13 positions match TRBD2. The V and J ends lost 8 bases and 7 bases, in that order; junction bases with no gene match: 5. Germline V gene lookup returns CDR1 MNHNY and CDR2 SVGAGI (reference sequence). The CDR3 sequence is 14 residues long. The CDR3 sequence is CASGLAGARNEQFF. The CDR3 DNA sequence: TGTGCCAGCGGACTAGCGGGAGCTCGGAATGAGCAGTTCTTC.

The V gene is TRBV11-3, the J gene TRBJ2-3; perhaps D is TRBD1 or TRBD2 (6 bases each). Germline CDR1 and CDR2: SGHNT and YENEEA. Trimming removed 1 base from V and 15 bases from J, with 14 bases in between. This CDR3 is built from 12 residues. The CDR3 spells CASSLGGGSIYF. Written as DNA, the CDR3 is TGTGCCAGCAGCTTAGGAGGGGGGTCAATATATTTT.

The CDR3 coding sequence is TGTGCCAGCAGCCCTTCCCAGGAGGAGGGCTATGGCTACACCTTC. Protein: CASSPSQEEGYGYTF. V is TRBV5-4 and J is TRBJ1-2; D unresolved. Per the germline V gene, CDR1 is SGHNT and CDR2 is YYREEE (reference sequence). The CDR3 is made up of 15 amino acids. Trimming pared 4 bases from V and 4 bases from J, leaving 17 bases between.

The chain is built from TRBV5-6 and TRBJ2-5, with D possibly matching TRBD1 (5 bases). The end of the DNA is better explained by TRBJ2-7, so the J call may be wrong. Per the germline V gene, CDR1 is SGHDT and CDR2 is YYEEEE. CDR3 length: 14 residues. The CDR3 sequence is CASSIYRLSYEQYF. The CDR3 nucleotides read TGTGCCAGCAGCATTTACAGGTTATCCTACGAGCAGTACTTC.

V and J are TRBV15 and TRBJ2-7, with D possibly TRBD2 on 5 matching bases. Per the germline V gene, CDR1 is LNHNV and CDR2 is YYDKDF (reference sequence). The V end lost 3 bases, the J end lost 6 bases, and 9 bases lay between the germline ends. The CDR3 extends over 12 amino acids. The DNA of the CDR3 is TGTGCCACCAGCAGGCCGGGGTTCGAGCAGTACTTC. This translates into CATSRPGFEQYF.

V usage is TRBV28 and J usage is TRBJ1-1; D remains unclear. V lost 3 bases, J lost 8 bases, and 10 bases lay in between. The CDR3 sequence is 12 residues long. CDR1 MDHEN and CDR2 SYDVKM come from the germline V gene. The CDR3 DNA reads TGTGCCAGCAGTTTCAGATTGGGCGAAGCTTTCTTT. As protein: CASSFRLGEAFF. The whole variable domain, remainder taken from reference TRBV28 and TRBJ1-1, is DVKVTQSSRYLVKRTGEKVFLECVQDMDHENMFWYRQDPGLGLRLIYFSYDVKMKEKGDIPEGYSVSREKKERFSLILESASTNQTSMYLCASSFRLGEAFFGQGTRLTVV.

V gene TRBV9 combines with J gene TRBJ2-2; D perhaps matches TRBD1 (6 bases). Germline V CDR1 and CDR2: SGDLS, YYNGEE. V gave up 3 bases and J gave up 7 bases, with 19 bases separating them. CDR3 size: 16 residues. CDR3 bases: TGTGCCAGCAGCGCCCCCGACAGGTTTCTGGGCGGGGAGCTGTTTTTT. Translated, it gives CASSAPDRFLGGELFF.

This rearrangement joins TRBV7-2 to TRBJ2-1, with 14 nucleotides matching TRBD2. Germline V lookup: CDR1 SGHTA, CDR2 FQGNSA. The CDR3 contains 18 residues. Trimming took 4 bases from V and 9 from J; bases not matched to a gene: 14. The CDR3 sequence is CASSSWPKGTSGRGEQFF. The CDR3 region has the DNA TGTGCCAGCAGCTCTTGGCCCAAAGGGACTAGCGGGAGAGGTGAGCAGTTCTTC. Variable domain in full (rest from reference TRBV7-2 and TRBJ2-1): GAGVSQSPSNKVTEKGKDVELRCDPISGHTALYWYRQSLGQGLEFLIYFQGNSAPDKSGLPSDRFSAERTGGSVSTLTIQRTQQEDSAVYLCASSSWPKGTSGRGEQFFGPGTRLTVL.

The rearrangement uses TRBV4-2 and TRBJ1-5; no firm D call. With 0 bases removed from V and 7 bases from J, the gap between germline ends came to 7 bases. The CDR3 loop spans 13 amino acids. Germline V gene lookup returns CDR1 LGHNA and CDR2 YNFKEQ. The CDR3 sequence: CASSQDIEQPQHF. DNA of the CDR3: TGTGCCAGCAGCCAAGACATCGAGCAGCCCCAGCATTTT.

This clone has just one count. The genes are TRBV5-1 and TRBJ1-1, with TRBD1 matching 7 bases. The CDR3 covers 18 residues. The V and J ends lost 0 bases and 2 bases, in that order; junction bases with no gene match: 13. The germline CDR1 and CDR2 sequences are SGHRS and YFSETQ. DNA of the CDR3: TGCGCCAGCAGCTTGGGATACAGGGGCGCCGATTCAAACACTGAAGCTTTCTTT. Its translation is CASSLGYRGADSNTEAFF.

This clone was seen more than once but under ten times. The rearrangement links TRBV2 to TRBJ1-5, with D possibly being TRBD1 (6 bases). The germline gives CDR1 SNHLY, CDR2 FYNNEI. This CDR3 has 15 amino acids. V shed 9 bases and J shed 3 bases, with 18 bases lying between them. This CDR3 is CASSAGRGINQPQHF. In DNA, the CDR3 is TGTGCCAGTTCGGCGGGAAGGGGGATCAATCAGCCCCAGCATTTT.

The J gene is TRBJ2-3, the V gene TRBV28; the D gene could be TRBD1 or TRBD2 (5 bases each). From germline, CDR1 is MDHEN and CDR2 SYDVKM. The ends were cut back, 4 bases at V and 0 bases at J, with 20 bases in the middle. The CDR3 loop spans 18 amino acids. The CDR3 sequence is CASSYRGARPSSTDTQYF. The CDR3 DNA is TGTGCCAGCAGTTATAGGGGAGCCCGCCCGTCTAGCACAGATACGCAGTATTTT.

V is TRBV10-3 and J is TRBJ2-7; 14 bases are a match to TRBD2. Trimming removed 8 bases from V and 5 bases from J; junction bases left unmatched: 5. In germline, CDR1 is ENHRY, CDR2 SYGVKD. There are 14 residues in the CDR3. The CDR3 DNA reads as TGTGCCATCGGGACTAGCGGGGGAATCAACGAGCAGTACTTC. It translates to CAIGTSGGINEQYF.

The chain has TRBV10-1 and TRBJ2-7, with TRBD1 matching 7 bases. This CDR3 contains 12 residues. The germline V gene has CDR1 WNHNN and CDR2 SYGVQD (reference sequence). Trimming removed 8 bases from V and 3 bases from J; junction bases left unmatched: 4. The CDR3 DNA sequence: TGCGCCAGCTCGGGACAGTACTACGAGCAGTACTTC. Translating it yields CASSGQYYEQYF.

The V and J genes are TRBV28 and TRBJ2-1; perhaps TRBD1 as D (6 bases). This CDR3 contains 13 residues. V lost 6 bases to trimming and J lost 6 bases, with 12 bases between them. Germline V gene sequence: CDR1 MDHEN, CDR2 SYDVKM. The CDR3 DNA follows: TGTGCCAGCAGGAGACAGGACCTCAATGAGCAGTTCTTC. Residues: CASRRQDLNEQFF.

This chain links TRBV7-9 with TRBJ2-1; 7 positions match TRBD1. There are 15 residues in the CDR3. From germline, CDR1 is SEHNR and CDR2 FQNEAQ (reference sequence). V lost 0 bases to trimming and J lost 7 bases; unmatched junction nucleotides: 6. CDR3 protein: CASSLARGWGNEQFF. The CDR3 DNA follows: TGTGCCAGCAGCTTAGCCAGGGGGTGGGGAAATGAGCAGTTCTTC.

The rearrangement links TRBV15 to TRBJ1-2; D is perhaps TRBD1 (5 bases). Germline V lookup: CDR1 LNHNV, CDR2 YYDKDF (reference sequence). The CDR3 totals 15 residues. V was clipped by 2 bases and J by 8 bases, with 18 bases between them. CDR3: CATSRRRWGLEGYTF. In DNA, the CDR3 is TGTGCCACCAGCAGACGGAGATGGGGCCTAGAAGGCTACACCTTC.